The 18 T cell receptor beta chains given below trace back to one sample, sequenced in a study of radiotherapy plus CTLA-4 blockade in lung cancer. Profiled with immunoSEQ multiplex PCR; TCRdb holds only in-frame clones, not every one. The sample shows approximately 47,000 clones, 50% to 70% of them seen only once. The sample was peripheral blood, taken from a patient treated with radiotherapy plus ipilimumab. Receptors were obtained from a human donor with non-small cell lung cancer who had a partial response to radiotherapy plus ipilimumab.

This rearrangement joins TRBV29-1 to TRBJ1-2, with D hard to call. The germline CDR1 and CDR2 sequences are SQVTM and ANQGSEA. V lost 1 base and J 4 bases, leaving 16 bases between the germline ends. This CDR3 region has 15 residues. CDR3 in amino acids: CSVEGRRDPIYGYTF. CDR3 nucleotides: TGCAGCGTTGAAGGGCGCCGGGATCCTATCTATGGCTACACCTTC.

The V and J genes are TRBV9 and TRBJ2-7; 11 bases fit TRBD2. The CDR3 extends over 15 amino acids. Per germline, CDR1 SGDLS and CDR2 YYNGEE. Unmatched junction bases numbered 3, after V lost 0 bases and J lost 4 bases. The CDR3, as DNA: TGTGCCAGCAGCGTAGGGGCTAGCGGGGGGTACGAGCAGTACTTC. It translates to CASSVGASGGYEQYF.

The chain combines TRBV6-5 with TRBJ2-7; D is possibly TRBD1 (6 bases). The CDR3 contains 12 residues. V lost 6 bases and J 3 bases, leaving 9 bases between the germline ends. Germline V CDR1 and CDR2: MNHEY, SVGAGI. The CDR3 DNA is TGTGCCAGCAGAGGGACATACTACGAGCAGTACTTC. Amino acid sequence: CASRGTYYEQYF.

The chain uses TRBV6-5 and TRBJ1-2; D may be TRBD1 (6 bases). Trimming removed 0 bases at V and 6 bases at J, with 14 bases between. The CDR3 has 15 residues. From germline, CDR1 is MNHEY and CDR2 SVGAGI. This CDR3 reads CASSYSRGGADGYTF. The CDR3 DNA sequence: TGTGCCAGCAGTTACTCGAGGGGGGGCGCGGATGGCTACACCTTC.

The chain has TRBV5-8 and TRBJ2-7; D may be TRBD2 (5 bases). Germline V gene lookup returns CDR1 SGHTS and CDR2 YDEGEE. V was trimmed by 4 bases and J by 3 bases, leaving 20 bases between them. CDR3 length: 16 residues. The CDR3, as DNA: TGTGCCAGCAGCCGTTTCAGCGGTGGCATACTCTACGAGCAGTACTTC. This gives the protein CASSRFSGGILYEQYF.

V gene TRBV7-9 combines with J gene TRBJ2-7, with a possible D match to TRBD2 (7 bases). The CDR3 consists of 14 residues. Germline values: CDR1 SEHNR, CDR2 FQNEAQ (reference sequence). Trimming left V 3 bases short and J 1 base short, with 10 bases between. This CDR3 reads CASSLGGGSYEQYF. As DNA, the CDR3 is TGTGCCAGCAGCTTGGGAGGGGGGTCCTACGAGCAGTACTTC.

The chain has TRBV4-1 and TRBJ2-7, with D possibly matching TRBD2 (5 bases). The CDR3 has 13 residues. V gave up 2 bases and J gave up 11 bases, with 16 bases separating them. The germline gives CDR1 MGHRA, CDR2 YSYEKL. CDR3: CASSQIGSDQKYF. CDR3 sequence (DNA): TGCGCCAGCAGCCAAATAGGTAGCGACCAGAAGTACTTC.

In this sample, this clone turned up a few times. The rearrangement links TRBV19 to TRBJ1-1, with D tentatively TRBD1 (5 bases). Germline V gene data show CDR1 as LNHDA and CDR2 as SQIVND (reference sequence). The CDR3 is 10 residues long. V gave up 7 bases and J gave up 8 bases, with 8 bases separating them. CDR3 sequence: CASMGLEAFF. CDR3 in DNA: TGTGCCAGTATGGGGCTGGAAGCTTTCTTT.

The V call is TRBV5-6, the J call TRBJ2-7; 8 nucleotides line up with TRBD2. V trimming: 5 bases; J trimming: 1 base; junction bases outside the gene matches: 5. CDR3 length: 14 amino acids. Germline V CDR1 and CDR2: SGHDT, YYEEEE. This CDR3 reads CASSRTSISYEQYF. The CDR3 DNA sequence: TGTGCCAGCAGTAGGACTAGCATTTCCTACGAGCAGTACTTC.

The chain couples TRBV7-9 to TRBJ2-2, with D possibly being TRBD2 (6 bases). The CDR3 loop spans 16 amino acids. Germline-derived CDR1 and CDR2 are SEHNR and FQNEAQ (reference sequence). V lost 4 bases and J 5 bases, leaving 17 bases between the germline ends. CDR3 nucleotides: TGTGCCAGCAGCTCGCCTCCCGGGAGAAGGACCGGGGAGCTGTTTTTT. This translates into CASSSPPGRRTGELFF.

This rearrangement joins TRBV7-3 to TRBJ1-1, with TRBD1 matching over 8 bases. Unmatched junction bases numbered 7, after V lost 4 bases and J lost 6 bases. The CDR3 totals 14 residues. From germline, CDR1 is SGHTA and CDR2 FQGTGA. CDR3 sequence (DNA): TGTGCCAGCAGCTCCCGGACAGGGACCCCTGAAGCTTTCTTT. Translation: CASSSRTGTPEAFF.

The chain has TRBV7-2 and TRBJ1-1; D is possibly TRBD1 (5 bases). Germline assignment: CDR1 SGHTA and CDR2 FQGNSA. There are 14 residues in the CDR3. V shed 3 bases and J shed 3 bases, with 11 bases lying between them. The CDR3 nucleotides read TGTGCCAGCAGCTTCCAGGGCACGGACACTGAAGCTTTCTTT. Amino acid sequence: CASSFQGTDTEAFF. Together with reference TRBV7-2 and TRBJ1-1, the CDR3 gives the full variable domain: GAGVSQSPSNKVTEKGKDVELRCDPISGHTALYWYRQSLGQGLEFLIYFQGNSAPDKSGLPSDRFSAERTGGSVSTLTIQRTQQEDSAVYLCASSFQGTDTEAFFGQGTRLTVV.

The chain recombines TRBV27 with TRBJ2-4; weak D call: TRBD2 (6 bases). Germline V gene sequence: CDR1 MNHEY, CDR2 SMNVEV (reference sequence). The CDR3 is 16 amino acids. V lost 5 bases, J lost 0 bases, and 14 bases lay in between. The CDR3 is CASSATLSGAKNIQYF. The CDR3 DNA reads TGTGCCAGCAGTGCAACCCTTAGCGGAGCCAAAAACATTCAGTACTTC.

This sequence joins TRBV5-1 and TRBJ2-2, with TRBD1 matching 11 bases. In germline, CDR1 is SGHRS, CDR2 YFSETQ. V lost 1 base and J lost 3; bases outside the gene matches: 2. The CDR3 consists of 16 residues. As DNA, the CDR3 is TGCGCCAGCAGCTTGTGGGGACAGGGGGACACCGGGGAGCTGTTTTTT. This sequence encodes CASSLWGQGDTGELFF.

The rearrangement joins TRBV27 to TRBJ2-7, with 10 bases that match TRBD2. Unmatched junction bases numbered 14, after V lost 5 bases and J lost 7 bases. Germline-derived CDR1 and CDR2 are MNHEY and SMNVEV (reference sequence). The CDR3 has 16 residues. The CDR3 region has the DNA TGTGCCAGCAGTCACGAGCGGGAGGGCCCCTTAGGGGAGCAGTACTTC. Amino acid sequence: CASSHEREGPLGEQYF.

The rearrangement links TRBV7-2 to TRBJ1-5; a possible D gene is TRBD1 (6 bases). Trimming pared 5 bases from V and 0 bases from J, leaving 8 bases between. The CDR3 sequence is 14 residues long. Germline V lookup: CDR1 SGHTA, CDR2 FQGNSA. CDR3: CASSRTDSNQPQHF. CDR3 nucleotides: TGTGCCAGCAGCCGGACAGATAGCAATCAGCCCCAGCATTTT. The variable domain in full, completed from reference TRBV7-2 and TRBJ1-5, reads GAGVSQSPSNKVTEKGKDVELRCDPISGHTALYWYRQSLGQGLEFLIYFQGNSAPDKSGLPSDRFSAERTGGSVSTLTIQRTQQEDSAVYLCASSRTDSNQPQHFGDGTRLSIL.

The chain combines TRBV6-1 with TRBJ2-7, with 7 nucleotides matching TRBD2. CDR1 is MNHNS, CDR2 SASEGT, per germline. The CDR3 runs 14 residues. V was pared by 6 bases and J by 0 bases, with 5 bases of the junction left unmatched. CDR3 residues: CASRRTSTSYEQYF. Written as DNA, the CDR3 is TGTGCCAGCAGGAGGACTAGTACCTCCTACGAGCAGTACTTC.

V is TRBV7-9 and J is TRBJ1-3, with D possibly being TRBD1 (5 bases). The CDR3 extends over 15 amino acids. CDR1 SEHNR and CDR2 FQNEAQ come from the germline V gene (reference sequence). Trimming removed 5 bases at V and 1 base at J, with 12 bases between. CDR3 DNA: TGTGCCAGCAGCCCCGACAGACCGTCTGGAAACACCATATATTTT. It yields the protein CASSPDRPSGNTIYF.